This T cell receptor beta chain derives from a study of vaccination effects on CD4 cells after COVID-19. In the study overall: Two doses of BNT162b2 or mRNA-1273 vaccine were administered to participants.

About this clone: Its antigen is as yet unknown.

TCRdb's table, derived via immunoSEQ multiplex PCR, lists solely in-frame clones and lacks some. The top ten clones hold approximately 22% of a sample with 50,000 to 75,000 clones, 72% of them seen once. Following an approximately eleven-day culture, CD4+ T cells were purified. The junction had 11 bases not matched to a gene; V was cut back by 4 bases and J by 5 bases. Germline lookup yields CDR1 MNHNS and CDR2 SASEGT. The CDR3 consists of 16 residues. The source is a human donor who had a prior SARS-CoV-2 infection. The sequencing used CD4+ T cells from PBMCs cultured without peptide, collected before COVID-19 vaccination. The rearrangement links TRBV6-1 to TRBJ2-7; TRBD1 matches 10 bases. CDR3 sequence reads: CASSALPGTGVHEQYF. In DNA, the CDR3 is TGTGCCAGCAGTGCCCTCCCCGGGACAGGGGTGCACGAGCAGTACTTC.